The clone carrying this T cell receptor beta chain has more than one count but fewer than ten. The sample originates from a study of T-cell memory formation after mild COVID-19. Whole-study context: Among the donors, TCR clusters were largely specific to each donor.

TCRdb redid the calling of the 5' RACE reads with MiXCR, one entry per CDR3 protein. The sample carries over 150,000 distinct CDR3 sequences, under 15% recorded once. This CDR3 comprises 15 residues. V gave up 3 bases and J gave up 8 bases, with 16 bases separating them. The germline V gene has CDR1 SGHTA and CDR2 FQGNSA. This chain joins TRBV7-2 and TRBJ1-4; TRBD1 is a possible D gene (6 bases). The sequence derives from a man in his late teens or twenties who had mild COVID-19 (a few samples of this study predate the infection). Cell type and time point are not known. Sample: PBMCs or a T cell subset sorted from them (not recorded which). The CDR3 DNA sequence: TGTGCCAGCAGCTTCGGCCGGGGGCGGGGGGAAAAACTGTTTTTT. This translates into CASSFGRGRGEKLFF. Full variable domain (rest looked up from reference TRBV7-2 and TRBJ1-4): GAGVSQSPSNKVTEKGKDVELRCDPISGHTALYWYRQSLGQGLEFLIYFQGNSAPDKSGLPSDRFSAERTGGSVSTLTIQRTQQEDSAVYLCASSFGRGRGEKLFFGSGTQLSVL.